This TCR beta chain was sequenced for a study of early T cells in non-severe SARS-CoV-2 infection. Study-level background: Bulk RNA from unsorted whole blood was sequenced; chains were unpaired.

TCRdb called the 5' RACE reads again in MiXCR, with one record for every CDR3 protein. Of tens of thousands of distinct CDR3 sequences in the sample, over 10% were seen once. The study, taken as a whole, reports: A preference for anti-spike CD8 responses marked VDJdb matching, which missed private and CD4 specificities.

This clonotype was seen repeatedly, ten times or more. Its antigen remains unidentified. The sample consisted of whole blood. The origin of this receptor is an adult who was a healthcare worker with PCR-confirmed SARS-CoV-2 infection or an uninfected control (not recorded which).

The CDR3 here is CASSEAWGGHNEQFF. CDR3 sequence (DNA): TGTGCCAGCAGCGAAGCCTGGGGGGGCCACAATGAGCAGTTCTTC. The chain couples TRBV7-2 to TRBJ2-1; D may be TRBD2 (7 bases). V dropped 5 bases and J dropped 5 bases, with 16 bases sitting between them. CDR1 is SGHTA, CDR2 FQGNSA, per germline. CDR3 size: 15 residues.